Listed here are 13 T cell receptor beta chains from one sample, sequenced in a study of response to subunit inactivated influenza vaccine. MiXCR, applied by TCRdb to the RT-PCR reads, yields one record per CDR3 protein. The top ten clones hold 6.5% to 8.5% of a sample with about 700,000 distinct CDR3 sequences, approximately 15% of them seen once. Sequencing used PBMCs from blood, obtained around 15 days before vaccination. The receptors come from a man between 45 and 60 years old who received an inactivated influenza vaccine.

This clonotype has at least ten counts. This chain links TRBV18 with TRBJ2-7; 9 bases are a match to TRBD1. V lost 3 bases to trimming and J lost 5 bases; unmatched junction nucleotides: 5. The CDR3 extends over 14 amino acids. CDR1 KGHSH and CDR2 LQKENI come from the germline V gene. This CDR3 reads CASSPGQGVHEQYF. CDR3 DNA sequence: TGTGCCAGCTCACCGGGACAGGGAGTACACGAGCAGTACTTC.

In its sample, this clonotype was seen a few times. CDR3 protein: CASSTGTSGSWVYEQYF. The DNA of the CDR3 is TGTGCCAGCAGCACCGGGACTAGCGGGAGTTGGGTCTACGAGCAGTACTTC. The chain employs TRBV7-9 and TRBJ2-7, with 14 nucleotides matching TRBD2. The CDR3 runs 17 residues. The V gene's germline CDR1 is SEHNR and CDR2 FQNEAQ (reference sequence). V was clipped by 5 bases and J by 3 bases; unmatched bases: 9. The whole variable domain, filled in from reference TRBV7-9 and TRBJ2-7, reads DTGVSQNPRHKITKRGQNVTFRCDPISEHNRLYWYRQTLGQGPEFLTYFQNEAQLEKSRLLSDRFSAERPKGSFSTLEIQRTEQGDSAMYLCASSTGTSGSWVYEQYFGPGTRLTVT.

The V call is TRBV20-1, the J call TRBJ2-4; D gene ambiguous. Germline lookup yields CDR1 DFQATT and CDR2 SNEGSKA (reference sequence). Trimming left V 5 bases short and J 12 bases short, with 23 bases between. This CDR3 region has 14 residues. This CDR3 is CSASDGPVILDQYF. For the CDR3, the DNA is TGCAGTGCTTCCGACGGACCAGTGATCCTGGATCAGTACTTC.

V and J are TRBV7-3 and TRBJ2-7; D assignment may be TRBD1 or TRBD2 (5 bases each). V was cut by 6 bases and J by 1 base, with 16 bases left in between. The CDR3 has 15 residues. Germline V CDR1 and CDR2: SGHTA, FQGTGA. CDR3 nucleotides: TGTGCCAGCAGACCTACAGAGGGGCGATCCTACGAGCAGTACTTC. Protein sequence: CASRPTEGRSYEQYF.

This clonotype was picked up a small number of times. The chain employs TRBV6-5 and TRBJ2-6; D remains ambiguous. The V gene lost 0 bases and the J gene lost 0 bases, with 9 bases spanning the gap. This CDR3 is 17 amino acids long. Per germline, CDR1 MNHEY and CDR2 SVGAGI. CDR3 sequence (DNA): TGTGCCAGCAGTTACTCGCCACCAGGCTCTGGGGCCAACGTCCTGACTTTC. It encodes CASSYSPPGSGANVLTF.

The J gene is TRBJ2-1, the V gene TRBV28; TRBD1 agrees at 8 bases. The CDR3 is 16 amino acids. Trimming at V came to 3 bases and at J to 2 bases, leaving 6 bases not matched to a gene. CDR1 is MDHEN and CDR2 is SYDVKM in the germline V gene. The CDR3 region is CASSLAGGVTYNEQFF. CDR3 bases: TGTGCCAGCAGTTTGGCAGGGGGCGTCACCTACAATGAGCAGTTCTTC.

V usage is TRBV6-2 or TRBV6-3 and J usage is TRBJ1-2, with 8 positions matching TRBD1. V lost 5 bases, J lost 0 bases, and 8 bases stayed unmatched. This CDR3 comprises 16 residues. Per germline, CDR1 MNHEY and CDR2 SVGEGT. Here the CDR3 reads CASSATGAEANYGYTF. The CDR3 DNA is TGTGCCAGCAGTGCGACAGGGGCCGAAGCTAACTATGGCTACACCTTC.

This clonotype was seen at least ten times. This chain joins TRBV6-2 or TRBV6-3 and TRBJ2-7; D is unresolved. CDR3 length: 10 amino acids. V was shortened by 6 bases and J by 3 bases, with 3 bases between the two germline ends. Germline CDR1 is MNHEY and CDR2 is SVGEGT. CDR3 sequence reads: CASRDYEQYF. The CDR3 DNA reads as TGTGCCAGCAGGGACTACGAGCAGTACTTC.

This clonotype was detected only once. CDR3 sequence: CASSSDQGAYNEQFF. The CDR3 coding sequence is TGTGCCAGCAGCTCAGACCAGGGGGCGTACAATGAGCAGTTCTTC. The chain employs TRBV7-6 and TRBJ2-1, with TRBD1 identical over 8 bases. Germline values: CDR1 SGHVS, CDR2 FNYEAQ. Trimming cost V 4 bases and J 4 bases; bases outside gene matches: 6. The CDR3 sequence is 15 residues long.

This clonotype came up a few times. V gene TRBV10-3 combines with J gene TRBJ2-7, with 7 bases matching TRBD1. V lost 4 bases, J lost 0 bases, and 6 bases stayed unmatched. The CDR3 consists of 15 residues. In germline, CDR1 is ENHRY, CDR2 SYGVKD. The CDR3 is CAISAWTGRSYEQYF. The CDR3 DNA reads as TGTGCCATCAGTGCCTGGACAGGTCGCTCCTACGAGCAGTACTTC.

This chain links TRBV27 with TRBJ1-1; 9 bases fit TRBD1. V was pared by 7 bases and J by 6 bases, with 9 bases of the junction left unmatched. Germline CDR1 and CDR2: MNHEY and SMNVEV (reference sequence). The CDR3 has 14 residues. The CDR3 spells CASTTGQGRPEAFF. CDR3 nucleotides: TGTGCCAGCACCACAGGACAGGGGAGGCCTGAAGCTTTCTTT.

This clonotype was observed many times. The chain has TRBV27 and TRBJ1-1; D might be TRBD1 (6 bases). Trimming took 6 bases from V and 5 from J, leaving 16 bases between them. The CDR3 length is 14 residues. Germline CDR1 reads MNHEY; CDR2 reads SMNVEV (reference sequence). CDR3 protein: CASRRGTPITEAFF. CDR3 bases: TGTGCCAGCAGAAGAGGGACACCGATTACTGAAGCTTTCTTT.

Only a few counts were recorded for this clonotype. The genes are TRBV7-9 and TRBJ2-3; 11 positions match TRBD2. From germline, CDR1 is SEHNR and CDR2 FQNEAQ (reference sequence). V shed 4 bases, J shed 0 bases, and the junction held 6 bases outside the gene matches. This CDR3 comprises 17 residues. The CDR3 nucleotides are TGTGCCAGCAGCTCCTGGTCTAGCGGGGGGAGCACAGATACGCAGTATTTT. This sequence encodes CASSSWSSGGSTDTQYF.